Below, one T cell receptor beta chain is given with its context. Its antigen is still unknown. Base qualities were left out, and no much larger clone turns up one base away. This entry is derived from a study of cytomegalovirus exposure and HLA in healthy donors (dated by TCRdb to between 2016 and 2019). For context, the study as a whole: An earlier analysis of 587 of the donors reported 250 to 350 Gb of sequence data and 120 million or so unique TCR beta sequences from about 200 million T cells. The study profiled the T cell repertoires of 500 to 800 subjects by immunosequencing and related them to cytomegalovirus serostatus. Among some 400 genotyped donors of the cohort, an average of around 240,000 unique TCR beta nucleotide sequences were sequenced per donor, roughly 20% of them non-productive. All discovery cohort repertoires had been generated on a single sequencing platform. Along with the approximately 700-subject first cohort, a separate validation cohort of approximately 110 different subjects was used. A later genetic analysis used genome-wide SNP genotypes for about three fifths of the 666 donors, treating that subset as a discovery cohort. Because of strong linkage in the cohort, roughly five DR-DQ haplotypes were treated as single units for association and clustering. The study aimed to test whether cataloging public T cell receptors could reveal signatures of past pathogen exposure. In a later analysis, previously published TCR beta repertoires from 666 donors were re-analyzed and high-resolution HLA genotyping was added so that TCR occurrence patterns could be studied. An earlier analysis of approximately 630 of the donors applied high-throughput TCR beta sequencing to assess whether each TCR beta V gene segment acted as functional or pseudogenic. Donor age, sex, ethnicity and CMV serostatus were compiled alongside the repertoire data. Typing coverage differed by locus: A, B, C, DRB1 and DQB1 were typed in about 620-640 donors, DQA1 in about 500, DPA1 in 606, and DPB1 in 472. To predict cytomegalovirus infection status, the study combined high-throughput TCR immunosequencing, statistical association of individual TCRs with disease status, and machine learning. In the later analysis, no new phenotypic data were used to find candidate immune exposures; instead, reliance was placed on TCR beta sequences and their occurrence across donors. An early release covering over 500 HLA-typed donors comprised 300 to 350 gigabases of sequencing data and 85 million or so unique TCR sequences. Both class I and class II loci were covered by HLA typing, at four-digit resolution. Of the 398 genotyped donors, 65% to 90% were placed in the genetic ancestry cluster associated with self-reported Caucasian donors.

The full study reports these points: Because the 87-base-pair reads could not distinguish some IMGT-functional V segments, including TRBV6-2 and TRBV6-3, those segments were excluded. The sequencing pipeline was judged likely to have produced a cluster of highly shared sequence variants as a technical artifact. A later analysis found that most CMV-associated TCR beta chains appeared HLA-restricted, with HLA associations seemingly driven largely by CMV exposure. At a false discovery rate of 0.05, a later analysis linked 16,951 TCR beta sequences to specific HLA alleles. The classifier was reported to diagnose cytomegalovirus status with high specificity and sensitivity in both the original cohort and the validation cohort. A later analysis reported that several top co-occurrence clusters appeared linked to parvovirus B19, influenza, CMV and Epstein-Barr virus. In a later genetic analysis, fewer N-insertions in productive TCRs were reported among donors in an Asian-associated ancestry cluster than the roughly 700-donor mean. For the cohort, immune exposure information was limited to CMV serostatus. The study listed 164 TCR beta chains as associated with cytomegalovirus. Assigning TCR associations to individual alleles was difficult when HLA alleles, especially DR and DQ, strongly co-occurred. A further reported finding was that TCR beta sequences accurately predicted the HLA-A and HLA-B alleles for most subjects in the first cohort. A later genetic analysis associated a missense DCLRE1C variant with V-gene and J-gene trimming of TCR beta chains, and an independent cohort replicated the association. HLA typing was unavailable for some donors at each locus, so association tests used only the typed subset. The earlier analysis of 587 of the donors excluded seventeen rarely observed V segments, including chromosome 9 orphons, because counts were too low. In vitro tests confirmed that a few of the cytomegalovirus-associated TCR beta chains recognize cytomegalovirus antigens. Most TCR sequences were seen in very few donors, while some public TCRs were found in many individuals. It was suggested by the authors that the approach could potentially be generalized to other disease states and immunological phenotypes. Roughly uniform sequencing depth across donors was assumed in presence/absence analyses, although this assumption may not hold. In an earlier analysis of around 600 of the donors, most TCR beta V segments appeared in productive rearrangements about 90% or about 30% of the time, broadly matching IMGT annotations. The cohort was sequenced for TCR beta chains only, and without alpha or paired-chain data the features that could be detected were limited. Linkage disequilibrium might explain the correlated functional status among segregating V segments, but an unknown experimental factor could not be excluded. In a later analysis, HLA-associated TCR beta chains were found to be more clonally expanded and to have lower generation probabilities than equally common non-associated chains. A later analysis found that TCR association rates varied across HLA loci, with DRB1 alleles showing the most associated TCRs and HLA-C alleles the fewest.

The germline V gene (reference sequence) specifies PRHDT as CDR1 and FYEKMQ as CDR2. Its CDR3 holds 12 amino acids, cysteine through phenylalanine. The only DNA kept is the CDR3, 36 bases in frame from the first base. V and J are truncated by 0 bases and 5 bases respectively, leaving an intervening sequence of 4 bases. Receptor libraries were prepared by the immunoSEQ multiplex PCR assay. The multiplex PCR relied on a mix of 60 forward primers for TCR Vbeta segments and 13 reverse primers for TCR Jbeta segments. Amplification of the CDR3 region of rearranged TCR beta genes was performed with a multiplex PCR assay on genomic DNA. Amplified TCR beta libraries were sequenced as 87-base-pair reads on the Illumina HiSeq System. In the paper's pipeline: Across the 500 to 850 repertoires, a later analysis counted approximately 75 million unique TCR beta chains, roughly 11 million of which were shared by at least two donors. To remove PCR and sequencing errors, raw reads were error-corrected and collapsed into unique sequences using a nearest-neighbor algorithm that merged closely related sequences. Alignment of CDR3 sequences to IMGT reference sequences was used to assign V, D and J gene segments. For a sequence to be retained, a match of at least six nucleotides was required to both a V gene segment and a J gene segment. Rearrangements were called productive when the CDR3 lacked stop codons and stayed in frame with V and J; all others were non-productive. CDR3 was defined by IMGT convention, running from the second conserved V-encoded cysteine to the conserved J-encoded phenylalanine. The earlier analysis of about 530 of the donors excluded any sequence lacking an unambiguous match to a single V gene segment. In an earlier analysis of about 590 of the donors, a V segment was called functional when productive rearrangements were above 56.7%, and segregating when the standard deviation between donors exceeded 5%. A statistical classification framework was built to diagnose cytomegalovirus status from the catalog of TCR beta chain sequences. In a later analysis, V and J genes were assigned by comparing TCR nucleotide sequences against IMGT/GENE-DB human TR gene sequences. The TCRdist pipeline was used in a later analysis to assign CDR3 sequences and most-parsimonious VDJ recombination scenarios. In a later analysis, every TCR beta chain was defined by the combination of its CDR3 amino acid sequence and its V-gene family, and reads without a unique V-gene family were dropped. In a later analysis, some 600 highly shared, low-generation-probability nucleotide sequences were removed to address suspected cross-contamination and a sequencing artifact. A later analysis calculated a clonal expansion index for each public chain from normalized within-repertoire ranks of inferred template counts. Generation probabilities in a later analysis came from a VDJ recombination model fitted to out-of-frame rearrangements, and those results were checked against IGoR. Hypergeometric tests were used in a later analysis to score TCR-TCR, TCR-HLA and TCR-CMV co-occurrence, with a repertoire-size bias correction applied to the TCR pairs. To estimate false discovery rates, a later analysis permuted the HLA or CMV assignments 20 times. In a later analysis, co-occurring TCRs were grouped using DBSCAN, and TCRdist sequence similarity was added for clustering within HLA-allele-positive subsets. Repertoires with fewer than 30,000 or more than 120,000 public chains, plus five repertoires with anomalous nucleotide sharing, were excluded from co-occurrence clustering. This is the immuneACCESS table as TCRdb keeps it, with only in-frame sequences that have V and J called. A part of the clones is gone; compared with another copy, unresolved V genes explain less than half, and the rest is unexplained. V and J calls and clone size are as listed in that table; D and trimming were resolved from the DNA. The sample records 110,000 or so clones, roughly 77% of which are singletons. Less than 5.5% of the sample is held by the ten biggest clonotypes.

The cohort was made up of several hundred healthy bone marrow donors. All cohort members were sampled while nominally healthy, although unrecorded immune exposures were likely present. The donor was CMV seropositive and belonged to the group of more than 250 seropositive cohort members. A peripheral blood sample was provided by each donor, and peripheral blood mononuclear cells were used for TCR beta sequencing. The Qiagen DNeasy Blood Extraction Kit was used to extract genomic DNA from the blood cell samples. The material sequenced was PBMCs. This sequence was found in a man aged 45-65 years in good health and CMV-seropositive. The sequence links TRBV13 to TRBJ1-1; there is no confident call for the D gene. The CDR3 here reads CASSLGRTEAFF. The sequence in DNA is TGTGCCAGCAGCTTAGGGAGGACTGAAGCTTTCTTT.